This is a list of T cell receptor beta chains from one sample in a study of blood T cells in healthy people across ages. TCRdb processed the 5' RACE reads anew with MiXCR; each CDR3 protein has one entry. This table has 700,000 to 850,000 distinct CDR3 sequences, 36% appearing once. The sample comprised blood. These receptors were collected from a man between 18 and 29 years old in good health. CDR3s include the opening cysteine and the closing phenylalanine or tryptophan. The order of the fields is clone size, J gene, D gene, V gene, CDR3 DNA, CDR3 protein. The D gene is left open where the match is weak. Only some rows state a clone size, as once, few, many or a class for expanded clones.

.	TRBJ1-1	.	TRBV7-2	TGTGCCAGCAGCCGAACAGGGTACACTGAAGCTTTCTTT	CASSRTGYTEAFF
.	TRBJ1-4	.	TRBV10-3	TGTGCCATCAGTGAACGCTTGAATGAAAAACTGTTTTTT	CAISERLNEKLFF
few	TRBJ2-7	.	TRBV4-3	TGCGCCAGCAGCCAAGTGTCCGGGGACGACTACGAGCAGTACTTC	CASSQVSGDDYEQYF
few	TRBJ1-1	.	TRBV4-3	TGCGCCAGCAGCCGTTTCAGAGAGAACACTGAAGCTTTCTTT	CASSRFRENTEAFF
.	TRBJ2-1	TRBD2	TRBV6-6	TGTGCCATCCAGGCCGGGACTAGCGGGGGCTTTGAGCAGTTCTTC	CAIQAGTSGGFEQFF
few	TRBJ2-1	.	TRBV20-1	TGCAGTGCCGAGGAGGGGAGCCGGGGAGCTGAGCAGTTCTTC	CSAEEGSRGAEQFF
.	TRBJ1-4	TRBD1	TRBV20-1	TGCAGTGCTTTCCCTTCGACAGGGATTGGGAAACTGTTTTTT	CSAFPSTGIGKLFF
once	TRBJ2-2	.	TRBV7-3	TGTGCCAGCAGTCCCGTCGGGACTGCGAACACCGGGGAGCTGTTTTTT	CASSPVGTANTGELFF
many	TRBJ2-1	TRBD1	TRBV29-1	TGCAGCGCACCTTCGACAGGGCCCTACAATGAGCAGTTCTTC	CSAPSTGPYNEQFF
.	TRBJ2-5	.	TRBV7-9	TGTACCAGCACCAAAACTAGTAATGTGAATGAGCAGTACTTC	CTSTKTSNVNEQYF
.	TRBJ1-2	TRBD1	TRBV20-1	TGCAGTGCTAGAGAGACAGGGGCCTATGGCTACACCTTC	CSARETGAYGYTF
few	TRBJ2-1	.	TRBV4-3	TGCGCCAGCAGCCAAGAGGGGTCAGGGGACTACAATGAGCAGTTCTTC	CASSQEGSGDYNEQFF
.	TRBJ2-2	.	TRBV15	TGTGCCACCAACCCAGGCCCCACCGGGGAGCTGTTTTTT	CATNPGPTGELFF
.	TRBJ1-2	.	TRBV7-9	TGTGCCAGCAGCCTTCCGAATGACTATGGCTACACCTTC	CASSLPNDYGYTF
.	TRBJ2-7	.	TRBV7-2	TGTGCCAGCAGCTTTTATGTGGGGCTCTACGAGCAGTACTTC	CASSFYVGLYEQYF
once	TRBJ2-7	.	TRBV4-3	TGCGCCAGCAGCCAAGATGTACCCGGGACATACTCCTACGAGCAGTACTTC	CASSQDVPGTYSYEQYF
.	TRBJ2-3	.	TRBV11-2	TGTGCCAGCAGCCGCGAGATGGATACGCAGTATTTT	CASSREMDTQYF
few	TRBJ1-5	TRBD1	TRBV20-1	TGCAGTGCTAGACCGCAAAACAGGGGTAGCAATCAGCCCCAGCATTTT	CSARPQNRGSNQPQHF
.	TRBJ2-2	.	TRBV15	TGTGCCACCAGCAGTTGGACAAAGAACACCGGGGAGCTGTTTTTT	CATSSWTKNTGELFF
few	TRBJ1-5	.	TRBV27	TGTGCCAGCAGACCGGGTCGGGATCAGCCCCAGCATTTT	CASRPGRDQPQHF
.	TRBJ1-1	.	TRBV20-1	TGCAGTGCTCGGGGGCAGGTTAATGAAGCTTTCTTT	CSARGQVNEAFF
.	TRBJ2-5	.	TRBV20-1	TGCAGTGCTAGAGAGGCGACTAACGCTGGAGAGACCCAGTACTTC	CSAREATNAGETQYF
.	TRBJ1-2	.	TRBV2	TGTGCCAGCATTAGGGACCTGGGGTACTATGGCTACACCTTC	CASIRDLGYYGYTF
.	TRBJ1-1	.	TRBV5-5	TGTGCCAGCAGCTTGGGGGGGTCGGTGAGGAGGGACACTGAAGCTTTCTTT	CASSLGGSVRRDTEAFF
.	TRBJ1-5	.	TRBV24-1	TGTGCCACCAGTGACCTGGCTAGCAATCAGCCCCAGCATTTT	CATSDLASNQPQHF
.	TRBJ2-5	.	TRBV2	TGTGCCAGCAGTGTAGACAGTGTAGAGGGCAATGAGCAGTACTTC	CASSVDSVEGNEQYF
few	TRBJ1-2	TRBD1	TRBV2	TGTGCCAGGGCCACAGGGGTTTCCTATGGCTACACCTTC	CARATGVSYGYTF
.	TRBJ2-7	TRBD2	TRBV4-2	TGTGCCAGCAGCTCCGGACTAGCGGGGGGGCTACAGTACTTC	CASSSGLAGGLQYF
.	TRBJ2-1	TRBD2	TRBV11-2	TGTGCCAGCAGCTCACTAGCGGGGGGGCTGGGTGAGCAGTTCTTC	CASSSLAGGLGEQFF
.	TRBJ1-5	.	TRBV7-6	TGTGCCAGCAGCTTATTGGAGGGACCTAGGAACAATCAGCCCCAGCATTTT	CASSLLEGPRNNQPQHF
few	TRBJ2-2	.	TRBV7-3	TGTGCCAGCAGCCTCCTTAGCTCGGGGGAGCTGTTTTTT	CASSLLSSGELFF
.	TRBJ1-2	.	TRBV5-5	TGTGCCAGCAGCCTACAGCCACCCCCTTCCATTTATGGCTACACCTTC	CASSLQPPPSIYGYTF
many	TRBJ2-1	.	TRBV12-3/TRBV12-4	TGTGCCAGCAGTGATACAGGGGAGGGTTGGAATGAGCAGTTCTTC	CASSDTGEGWNEQFF
.	TRBJ1-2	TRBD1	TRBV4-1	TGCGCCAGCAGCCAAGGGACAGGGACAAGGGGCTACACCTTC	CASSQGTGTRGYTF
few	TRBJ2-5	TRBD1	TRBV5-1	TGCGCCAGCAGCTTGTCGACAGGGCCTCTTGAGACCCAGTACTTC	CASSLSTGPLETQYF
many	TRBJ2-3	TRBD2	TRBV7-2	TGTGCCAGCAGTCCCGCTACTAGCGGGGGGGCGTCGCAGTATTTT	CASSPATSGGASQYF
.	TRBJ1-4	.	TRBV7-7	TGTGCCAGCAGCTTAGGGCTAGGGACTAATGAAAAACTGTTTTTT	CASSLGLGTNEKLFF